This is a list of T cell receptor beta chains from one sample in a study of spatial heterogeneity in lung cancer. Using its own MiXCR run on the 5' RACE reads, TCRdb lists one record per CDR3 protein. There are approximately 2,200 distinct CDR3 sequences in the sample; approximately 15% occur only once, and 25% to 40% lies in the top ten. The sequencing used lung tumor tissue, collected at surgery. The receptors come from a male donor with early-stage non-small cell lung cancer. Each CDR3 is given with its conserved first and last residue. D genes are given only for firm matches. The size entry is marked missing in some rows and otherwise reads once, few, many or a size class.

v_gene: TRBV28; d_gene: .; j_gene: TRBJ2-7; abundance: medium-sized; CDR3nt: TGTGCCAGCAGTTTTTCAGGGATCTACGAGCAGTACTTC; CDR3aa: CASSFSGIYEQYF
v_gene: TRBV9; d_gene: .; j_gene: TRBJ2-3; abundance: .; CDR3nt: TGTGCCAGCAGCGTAGCAGGGCGGGGCAGCACAGATACGCAGTATTTT; CDR3aa: CASSVAGRGSTDTQYF
v_gene: TRBV9; d_gene: .; j_gene: TRBJ1-2; abundance: medium-sized; CDR3nt: TGTGCCAGCAGCTCAGCCAACGCGCTCGTCGGCTACACCTTC; CDR3aa: CASSSANALVGYTF
v_gene: TRBV27; d_gene: .; j_gene: TRBJ2-7; abundance: many; CDR3nt: TGTGCCAGCAGTTTTCTGGTTAGCAACCCGACCTACGAGCAGTACTTC; CDR3aa: CASSFLVSNPTYEQYF
v_gene: TRBV7-2; d_gene: TRBD2; j_gene: TRBJ2-1; abundance: .; CDR3nt: TGTGCCAGCAGCTCAAGCTGGGACTACCCCGAGCAGTTCTTC; CDR3aa: CASSSSWDYPEQFF
v_gene: TRBV12-3/TRBV12-4; d_gene: .; j_gene: TRBJ1-1; abundance: few; CDR3nt: TGTGCCAGCAGAGCCGGGTCTTGGAGCTCTGAAGCTTTCTTT; CDR3aa: CASRAGSWSSEAFF
v_gene: TRBV28; d_gene: .; j_gene: TRBJ2-5; abundance: large; CDR3nt: TGTGCCAGCAGTCCTTCATCACGCCAAGAGACCCAGTACTTC; CDR3aa: CASSPSSRQETQYF
v_gene: TRBV7-8; d_gene: TRBD1; j_gene: TRBJ1-4; abundance: medium-sized; CDR3nt: TGTGCCAGCAGCATAGGACAGGCAGGGGGTGAAAAACTGTTTTTT; CDR3aa: CASSIGQAGGEKLFF
v_gene: TRBV3-1; d_gene: .; j_gene: TRBJ2-2; abundance: many; CDR3nt: TGTGCCAGCAGTCAAGGGGGGAACACCGGGGAGCTGTTTTTT; CDR3aa: CASSQGGNTGELFF
v_gene: TRBV29-1; d_gene: .; j_gene: TRBJ2-5; abundance: few; CDR3nt: TGCAGCGGGACGGGCGGGGAAGAGACCCAGTACTTC; CDR3aa: CSGTGGEETQYF
v_gene: TRBV11-2; d_gene: .; j_gene: TRBJ2-4; abundance: medium-sized; CDR3nt: TGTGCCAGCAGCTTCGGCTCCCCAGCCAAAAACATTCAGTACTTC; CDR3aa: CASSFGSPAKNIQYF
v_gene: TRBV6-5; d_gene: .; j_gene: TRBJ2-4; abundance: medium-sized; CDR3nt: TGTGCCAGCAGCAGAGCAGGAATTCAGTACTTC; CDR3aa: CASSRAGIQYF
v_gene: TRBV7-2; d_gene: TRBD1; j_gene: TRBJ2-1; abundance: medium-sized; CDR3nt: TGTGCCAGCAGCTTGACAGGGGTCAGCCTCAGCTCCTACAATGAGCAGTTCTTC; CDR3aa: CASSLTGVSLSSYNEQFF
v_gene: TRBV7-2; d_gene: TRBD2; j_gene: TRBJ2-1; abundance: medium-sized; CDR3nt: TGTGCCAGCAGCCCGGGACTAGCGGGGGGGCAGAATGAGCAGTTCTTC; CDR3aa: CASSPGLAGGQNEQFF
v_gene: TRBV13; d_gene: TRBD2; j_gene: TRBJ2-3; abundance: medium-sized; CDR3nt: TGTGCCAGCAGCTTAGGAGGCGGGAGGGGCCTAGGCACAGATACGCAGTATTTT; CDR3aa: CASSLGGGRGLGTDTQYF
v_gene: TRBV4-3; d_gene: .; j_gene: TRBJ2-1; abundance: .; CDR3nt: TGCGCCAGCAGCCAAGATGCGGCAGTTTACAATGAGCAGTTCTTC; CDR3aa: CASSQDAAVYNEQFF
v_gene: TRBV12-3/TRBV12-4; d_gene: .; j_gene: TRBJ2-7; abundance: many; CDR3nt: TGTGCCAGCAGTTCCCGTTATGGAGAGCAGTACTTC; CDR3aa: CASSSRYGEQYF
v_gene: TRBV27; d_gene: TRBD2; j_gene: TRBJ2-3; abundance: medium-sized; CDR3nt: TGTGCCAGCAGTTTAGGCCTAGCGGGAGTAGATACGCAGTATTTT; CDR3aa: CASSLGLAGVDTQYF
v_gene: TRBV28; d_gene: .; j_gene: TRBJ2-1; abundance: medium-sized; CDR3nt: TGTGCCAGCACTATACTAAGTAGCTCCTACAATGAGCAGTTCTTC; CDR3aa: CASTILSSSYNEQFF
v_gene: TRBV7-2; d_gene: TRBD2; j_gene: TRBJ2-5; abundance: many; CDR3nt: TGTGCCAGCAGTAGCGGGGAAGAGACCCAGTTC; CDR3aa: CASSSGEETQF
v_gene: TRBV5-4; d_gene: .; j_gene: TRBJ2-7; abundance: .; CDR3nt: TGTGCCAGCAGCAGGGACACCCACGAGCAGTACTTC; CDR3aa: CASSRDTHEQYF
v_gene: TRBV29-1; d_gene: TRBD2; j_gene: TRBJ2-1; abundance: few; CDR3nt: TGCAGCGTTGAATGGACTAGCGGGAGTTCACGGCAGTTCTTC; CDR3aa: CSVEWTSGSSRQFF
v_gene: TRBV2; d_gene: TRBD2; j_gene: TRBJ2-3; abundance: medium-sized; CDR3nt: TGTGCCAGCAGGGCAGCGGGGAGTTACACAGATACGCAGTATTTT; CDR3aa: CASRAAGSYTDTQYF
v_gene: TRBV12-3/TRBV12-4; d_gene: .; j_gene: TRBJ2-3; abundance: few; CDR3nt: TGTGCCAGCAGATACAACAGGGGCGGGAATACGCAGTATTTT; CDR3aa: CASRYNRGGNTQYF
v_gene: TRBV7-2; d_gene: .; j_gene: TRBJ1-1; abundance: large; CDR3nt: TGTGCCAGCAGCCTGGGGACCGTTGAAGCTTTCTTT; CDR3aa: CASSLGTVEAFF
v_gene: TRBV6-2/TRBV6-3; d_gene: TRBD2; j_gene: TRBJ2-3; abundance: .; CDR3nt: TGTGCCAGCAGTTACGGACTAGCGTGGACAGATACGCAGTATTTT; CDR3aa: CASSYGLAWTDTQYF
v_gene: TRBV30; d_gene: TRBD1; j_gene: TRBJ2-5; abundance: few; CDR3nt: TGTGCCTGGAGTGTACCGGGACAGGGGAAGGAGACCCAGTACTTC; CDR3aa: CAWSVPGQGKETQYF
v_gene: TRBV9; d_gene: .; j_gene: TRBJ2-5; abundance: many; CDR3nt: TGTGCCAGCAGTGAGACGGAAGAGACCCAGTACTTC; CDR3aa: CASSETEETQYF
v_gene: TRBV3-1; d_gene: .; j_gene: TRBJ1-1; abundance: medium-sized; CDR3nt: TGTGCCAGCAGCTACGGGGGCGCTGAAGCTTTCTTT; CDR3aa: CASSYGGAEAFF
v_gene: TRBV24-1; d_gene: TRBD1; j_gene: TRBJ1-1; abundance: many; CDR3nt: TGTGCCACCAGTGACAAGACAGGGAAGGCTTTCTTT; CDR3aa: CATSDKTGKAFF
v_gene: TRBV6-5; d_gene: .; j_gene: TRBJ2-7; abundance: medium-sized; CDR3nt: TGTGCCAGCCAAAGAGGCAGAACCTACGAGCAGTACTTC; CDR3aa: CASQRGRTYEQYF
v_gene: TRBV5-5; d_gene: TRBD2; j_gene: TRBJ2-3; abundance: medium-sized; CDR3nt: TGTGCCAGCAGCGAACGACTAGCGGGAGCTGTAGCAGATACGCAGTATTTT; CDR3aa: CASSERLAGAVADTQYF
v_gene: TRBV29-1; d_gene: TRBD1; j_gene: TRBJ1-1; abundance: medium-sized; CDR3nt: TGCAGCGTCGATCCTTGGGACAGCCGGTCGGAAGCTTTCTTT; CDR3aa: CSVDPWDSRSEAFF